Given below is one TCR beta chain in context. PCR was performed a second time for roughly 7 to 12 cycles using a sample-barcoded 5' primer and a J-beta primer mix. Each CDR3 protein is one row after TCRdb ran MiXCR on the 5' RACE reads. The sample lists approximately 1.5 million distinct CDR3 sequences; about 35% were seen once. The data are from a study of blood T cells in healthy people across ages. The CDR3 contains 13 residues. V gave up 5 bases and J gave up 7 bases, with 14 bases separating them. The germline V gene has CDR1 SGHVS and CDR2 FNYEAQ. The clonotype originates from a woman in her 30s in good health. V gene TRBV7-6 combines with J gene TRBJ2-5, with D possibly TRBD2 on 5 matching bases. Source material: blood. CDR3 sequence reads: CASSPGVGRTQYF. CDR3 coding DNA: TGTGCCAGCAGCCCCGGGGTAGGACGGACCCAGTACTTC.